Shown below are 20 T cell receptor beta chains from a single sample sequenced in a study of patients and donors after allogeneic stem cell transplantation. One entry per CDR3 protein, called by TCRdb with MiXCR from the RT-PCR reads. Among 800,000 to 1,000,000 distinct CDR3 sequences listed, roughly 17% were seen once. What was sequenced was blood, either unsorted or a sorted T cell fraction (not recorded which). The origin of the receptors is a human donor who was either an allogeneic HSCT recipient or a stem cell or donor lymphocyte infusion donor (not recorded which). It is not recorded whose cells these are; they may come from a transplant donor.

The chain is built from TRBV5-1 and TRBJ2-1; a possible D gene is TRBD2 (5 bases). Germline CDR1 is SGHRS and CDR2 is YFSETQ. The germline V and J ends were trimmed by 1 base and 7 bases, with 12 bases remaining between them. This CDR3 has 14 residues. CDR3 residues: CASSLQTKFNEQFF. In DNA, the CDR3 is TGCGCCAGCAGCTTGCAGACTAAATTTAATGAGCAGTTCTTC.

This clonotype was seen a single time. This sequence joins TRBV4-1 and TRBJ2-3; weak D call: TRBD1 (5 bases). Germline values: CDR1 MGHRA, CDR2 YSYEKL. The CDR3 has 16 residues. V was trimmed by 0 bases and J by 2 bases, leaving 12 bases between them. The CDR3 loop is CASSQDQGYPTDTQYF. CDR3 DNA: TGCGCCAGCAGCCAAGATCAGGGCTACCCCACAGATACGCAGTATTTT.

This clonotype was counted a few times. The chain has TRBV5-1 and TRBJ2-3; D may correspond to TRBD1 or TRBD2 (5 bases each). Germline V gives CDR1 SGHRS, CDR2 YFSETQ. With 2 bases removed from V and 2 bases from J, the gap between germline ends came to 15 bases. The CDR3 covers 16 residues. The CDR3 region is CASSFGTLNNTDTQYF. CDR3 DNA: TGCGCCAGCAGCTTCGGGACCCTGAATAACACAGATACGCAGTATTTT.

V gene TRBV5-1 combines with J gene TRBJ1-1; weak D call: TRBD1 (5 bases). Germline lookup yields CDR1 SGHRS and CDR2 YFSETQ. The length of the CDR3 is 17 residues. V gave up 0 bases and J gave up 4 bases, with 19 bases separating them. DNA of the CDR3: TGCGCCAGCAGCTTGGCCCAGGGTTTTTCCTTGATCACTGAAGCTTTCTTT. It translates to CASSLAQGFSLITEAFF.

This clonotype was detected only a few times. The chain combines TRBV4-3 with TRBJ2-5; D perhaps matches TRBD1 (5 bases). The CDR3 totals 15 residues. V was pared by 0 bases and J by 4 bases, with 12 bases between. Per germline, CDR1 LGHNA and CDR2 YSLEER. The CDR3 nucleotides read TGCGCCAGCAGCCAAGATCTGGCAGGGCTAGAGACCCAGTACTTC. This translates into CASSQDLAGLETQYF.

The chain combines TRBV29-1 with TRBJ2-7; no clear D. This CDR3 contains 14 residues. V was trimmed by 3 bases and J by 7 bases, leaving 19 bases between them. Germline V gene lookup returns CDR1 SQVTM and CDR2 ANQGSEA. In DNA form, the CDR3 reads TGCAGCGTTGAGATGGCACCCCCAGGTGGGGAGCAGTACTTC. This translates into CSVEMAPPGGEQYF.

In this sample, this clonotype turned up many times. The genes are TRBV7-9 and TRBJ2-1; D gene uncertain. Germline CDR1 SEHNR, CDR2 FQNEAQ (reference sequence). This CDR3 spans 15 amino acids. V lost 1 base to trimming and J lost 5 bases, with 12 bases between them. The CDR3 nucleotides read TGTGCCAGCAGCTTAGGGTCAGCTGGAGACAATGAGCAGTTCTTC. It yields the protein CASSLGSAGDNEQFF. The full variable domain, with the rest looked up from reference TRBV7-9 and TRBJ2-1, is DTGVSQNPRHKITKRGQNVTFRCDPISEHNRLYWYRQTLGQGPEFLTYFQNEAQLEKSRLLSDRFSAERPKGSFSTLEIQRTEQGDSAMYLCASSLGSAGDNEQFFGPGTRLTVL.

The CDR3 DNA reads as TGTGCCAACCACCAGGGGGCATCCTACGAGCAGTACTTC. Encoded protein: CANHQGASYEQYF. The chain couples TRBV21-1 to TRBJ2-7; the table assigns TRBD1, which was not confirmed against the DNA. TRBV21-1 is described as a pseudogene. The CDR3 is 13 amino acids.

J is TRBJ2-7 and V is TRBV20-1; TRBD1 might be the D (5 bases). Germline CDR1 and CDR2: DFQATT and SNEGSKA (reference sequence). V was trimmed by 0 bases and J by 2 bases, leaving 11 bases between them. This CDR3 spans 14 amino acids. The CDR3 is CSARDSRVPYEQYF. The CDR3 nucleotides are TGCAGTGCTAGAGATTCCAGGGTTCCCTACGAGCAGTACTTC.

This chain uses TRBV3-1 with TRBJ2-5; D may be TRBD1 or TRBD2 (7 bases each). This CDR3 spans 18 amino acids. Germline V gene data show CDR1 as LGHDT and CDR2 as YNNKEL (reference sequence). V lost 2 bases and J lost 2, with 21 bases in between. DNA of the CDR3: TGTGCCAGCAGCCAATCGATATCCAGGGGGGGGTTGCAAGAGACCCAGTACTTC. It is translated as CASSQSISRGGLQETQYF.

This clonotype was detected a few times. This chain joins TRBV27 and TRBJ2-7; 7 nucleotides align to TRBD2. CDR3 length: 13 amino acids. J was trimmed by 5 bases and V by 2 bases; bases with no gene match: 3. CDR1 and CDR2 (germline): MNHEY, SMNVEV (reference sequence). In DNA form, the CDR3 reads TGTGCCAGCAGTTTAATTGGGGGGGACGAGCAGTACTTC. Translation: CASSLIGGDEQYF.

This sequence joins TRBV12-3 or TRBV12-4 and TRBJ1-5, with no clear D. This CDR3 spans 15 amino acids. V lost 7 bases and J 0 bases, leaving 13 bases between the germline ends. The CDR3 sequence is CASTVGGNSNQPQHF. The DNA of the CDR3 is TGTGCCAGCACCGTGGGAGGAAATAGCAATCAGCCCCAGCATTTT.

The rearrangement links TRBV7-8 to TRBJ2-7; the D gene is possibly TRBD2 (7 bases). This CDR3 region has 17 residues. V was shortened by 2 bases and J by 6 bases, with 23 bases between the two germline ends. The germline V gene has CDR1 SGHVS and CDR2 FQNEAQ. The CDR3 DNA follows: TGTGCCAGCAGCTTACTTGCTTGGGGAGGGGGTCAGCCCGAGCAGTACTTC. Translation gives CASSLLAWGGGQPEQYF. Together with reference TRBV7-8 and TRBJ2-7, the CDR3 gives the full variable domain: GAGVSQSPRYKVAKRGQDVALRCDPISGHVSLFWYQQALGQGPEFLTYFQNEAQLDKSGLPSDRFFAERPEGSVSTLKIQRTQQEDSAVYLCASSLLAWGGGQPEQYFGPGTRLTVT.

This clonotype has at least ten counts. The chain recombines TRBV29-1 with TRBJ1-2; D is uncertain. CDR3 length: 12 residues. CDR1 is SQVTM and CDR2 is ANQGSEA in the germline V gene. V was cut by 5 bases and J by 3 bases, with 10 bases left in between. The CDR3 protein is CSVSAGDYGYTF. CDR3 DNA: TGCAGCGTTTCCGCTGGGGACTATGGCTACACCTTC.

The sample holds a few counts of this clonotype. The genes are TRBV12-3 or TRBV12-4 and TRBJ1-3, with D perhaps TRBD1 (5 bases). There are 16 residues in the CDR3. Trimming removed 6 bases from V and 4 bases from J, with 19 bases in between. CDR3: CASSPPRQLRGNTIYF. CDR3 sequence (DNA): TGTGCCAGCAGCCCTCCGAGACAGTTAAGGGGAAACACCATATATTTT.

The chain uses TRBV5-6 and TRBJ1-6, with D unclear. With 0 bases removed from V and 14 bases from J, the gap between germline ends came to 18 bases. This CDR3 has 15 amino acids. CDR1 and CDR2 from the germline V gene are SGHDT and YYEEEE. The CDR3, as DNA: TGTGCCAGCAGCTTGGGTGGCACCGAAAAATGGTCCCTCCACTTT. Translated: CASSLGGTEKWSLHF.

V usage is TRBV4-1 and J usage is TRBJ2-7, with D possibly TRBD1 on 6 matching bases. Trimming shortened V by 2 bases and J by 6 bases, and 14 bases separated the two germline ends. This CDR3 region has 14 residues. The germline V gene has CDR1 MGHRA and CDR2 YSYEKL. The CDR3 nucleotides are TGCGCCAGCAGCCAAAACAGGGTATATTCCGAGCAGTACTTC. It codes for CASSQNRVYSEQYF.

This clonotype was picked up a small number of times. The CDR3 loop reads CASSLSRGISPLHF. Written as DNA, the CDR3 is TGTGCCAGCAGCTTAAGCAGGGGGATTTCACCCCTCCACTTT. This chain uses TRBV11-2 with TRBJ1-6, with TRBD1 identical over 7 bases. Germline loops: CDR1 SGHAT, CDR2 FQNNGV. The CDR3 loop spans 14 amino acids. V trimming: 2 bases; J trimming: 9 bases; junction bases outside the gene matches: 4.

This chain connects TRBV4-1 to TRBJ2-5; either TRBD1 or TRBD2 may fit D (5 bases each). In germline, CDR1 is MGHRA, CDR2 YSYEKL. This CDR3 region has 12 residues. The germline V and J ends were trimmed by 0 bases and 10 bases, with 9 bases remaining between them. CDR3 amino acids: CASSQDWDHQYF. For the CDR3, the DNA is TGCGCCAGCAGCCAAGATTGGGACCACCAGTACTTC.

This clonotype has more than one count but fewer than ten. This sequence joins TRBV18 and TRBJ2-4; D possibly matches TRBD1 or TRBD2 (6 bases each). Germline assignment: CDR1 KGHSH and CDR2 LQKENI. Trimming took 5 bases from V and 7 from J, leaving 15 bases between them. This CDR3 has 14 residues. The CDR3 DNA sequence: TGTGCCAGCTCATTACAGGGAGGATGGAACATTCAGTACTTC. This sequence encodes CASSLQGGWNIQYF.